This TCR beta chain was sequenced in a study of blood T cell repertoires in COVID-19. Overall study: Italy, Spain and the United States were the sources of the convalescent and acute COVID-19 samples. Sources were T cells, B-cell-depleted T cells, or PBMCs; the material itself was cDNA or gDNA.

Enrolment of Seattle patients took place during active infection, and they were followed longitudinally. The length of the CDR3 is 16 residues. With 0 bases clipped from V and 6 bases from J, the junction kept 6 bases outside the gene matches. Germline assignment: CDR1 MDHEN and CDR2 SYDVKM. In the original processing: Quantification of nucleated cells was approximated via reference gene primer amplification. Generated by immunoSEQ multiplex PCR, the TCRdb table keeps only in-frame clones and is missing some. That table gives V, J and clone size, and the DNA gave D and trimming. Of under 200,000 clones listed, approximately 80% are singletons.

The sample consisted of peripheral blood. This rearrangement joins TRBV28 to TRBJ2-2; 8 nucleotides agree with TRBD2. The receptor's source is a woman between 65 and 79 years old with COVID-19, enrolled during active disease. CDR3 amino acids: CASSLWSGSKAGELFF. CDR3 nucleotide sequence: TGTGCCAGCAGTTTATGGAGCGGGAGTAAAGCCGGGGAGCTGTTTTTT.